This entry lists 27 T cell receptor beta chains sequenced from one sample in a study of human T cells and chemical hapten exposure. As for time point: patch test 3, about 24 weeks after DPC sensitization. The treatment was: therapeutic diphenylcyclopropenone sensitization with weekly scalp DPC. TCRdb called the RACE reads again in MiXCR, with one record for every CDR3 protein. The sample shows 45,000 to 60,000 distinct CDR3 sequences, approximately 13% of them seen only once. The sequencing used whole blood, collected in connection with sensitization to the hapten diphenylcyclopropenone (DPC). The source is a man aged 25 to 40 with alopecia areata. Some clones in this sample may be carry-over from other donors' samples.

CDR3 bases: TGTGCCAGCAGCTTCCGACTTGAGCAGTTCTTC. Translated, it gives CASSFRLEQFF. The gene calls are TRBV7-9 and TRBJ2-1; D ambiguous. Trimming left V 3 bases short and J 9 bases short, with 6 bases between. Germline CDR1 reads SEHNR; CDR2 reads FQNEAQ (reference sequence). The CDR3 consists of 11 residues.

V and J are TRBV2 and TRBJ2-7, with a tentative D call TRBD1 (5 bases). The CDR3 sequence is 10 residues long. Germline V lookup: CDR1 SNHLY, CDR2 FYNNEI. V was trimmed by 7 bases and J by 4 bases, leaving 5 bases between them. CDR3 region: CASKGYEQYF. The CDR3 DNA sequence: TGTGCCAGCAAGGGGTACGAGCAGTACTTC. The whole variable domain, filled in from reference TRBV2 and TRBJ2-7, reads EPEVTQTPSHQVTQMGQEVILRCVPISNHLYFYWYRQILGQKVEFLVSFYNNEISEKSEIFDDQFSVERPDGSNFTLKIRSTKLEDSAMYFCASKGYEQYFGPGTRLTVT.

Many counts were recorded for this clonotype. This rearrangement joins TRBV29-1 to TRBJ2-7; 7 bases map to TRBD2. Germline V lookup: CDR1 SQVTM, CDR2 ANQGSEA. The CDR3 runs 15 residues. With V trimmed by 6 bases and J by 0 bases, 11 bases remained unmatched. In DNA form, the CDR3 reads TGCAGCGTCGCCCTCGGGGTAGCGGGCTCCTACGAGCAGTACTTC. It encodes CSVALGVAGSYEQYF.

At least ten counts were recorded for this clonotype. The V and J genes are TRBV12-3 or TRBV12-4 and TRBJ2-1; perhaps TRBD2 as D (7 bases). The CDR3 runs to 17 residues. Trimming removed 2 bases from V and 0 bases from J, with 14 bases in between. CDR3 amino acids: CASSLWTGGNSYNEQFF. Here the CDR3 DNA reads TGTGCCAGCAGTTTATGGACGGGGGGCAACTCCTACAATGAGCAGTTCTTC.

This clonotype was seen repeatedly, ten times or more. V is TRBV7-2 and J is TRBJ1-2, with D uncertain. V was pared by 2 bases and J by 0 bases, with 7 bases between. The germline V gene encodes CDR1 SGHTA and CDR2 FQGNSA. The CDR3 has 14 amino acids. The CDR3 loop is CASSLSRTNYGYTF. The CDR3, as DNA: TGTGCCAGCAGCTTAAGCCGGACTAACTATGGCTACACCTTC.

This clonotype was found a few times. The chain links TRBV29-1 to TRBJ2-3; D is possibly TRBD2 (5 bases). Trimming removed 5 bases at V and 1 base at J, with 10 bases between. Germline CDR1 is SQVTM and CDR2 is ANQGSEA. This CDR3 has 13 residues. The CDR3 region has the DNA TGCAGCGTTCTTGAAGCGGGCACAGATACGCAGTATTTT. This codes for CSVLEAGTDTQYF.

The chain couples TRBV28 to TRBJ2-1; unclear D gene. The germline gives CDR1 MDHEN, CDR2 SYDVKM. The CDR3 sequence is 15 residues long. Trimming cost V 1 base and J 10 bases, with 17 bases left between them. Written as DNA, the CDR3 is TGTGCCAGCAGTTTATACCGCAGGCCTACCCCAGAGCAGTTCTTC. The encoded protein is CASSLYRRPTPEQFF.

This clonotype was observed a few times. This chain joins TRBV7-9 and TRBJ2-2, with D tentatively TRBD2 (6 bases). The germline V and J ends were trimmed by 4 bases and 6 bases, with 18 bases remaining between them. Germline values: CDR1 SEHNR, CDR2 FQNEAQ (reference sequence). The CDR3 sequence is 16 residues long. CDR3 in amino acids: CASSSLDGGEAGELFF. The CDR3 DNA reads TGTGCCAGCAGCTCTTTGGACGGCGGGGAGGCCGGGGAGCTGTTTTTT.

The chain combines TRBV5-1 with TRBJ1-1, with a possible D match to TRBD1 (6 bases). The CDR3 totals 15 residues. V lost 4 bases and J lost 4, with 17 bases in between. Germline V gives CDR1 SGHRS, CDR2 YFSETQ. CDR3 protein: CASSPNTGMGTEAFF. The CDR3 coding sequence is TGCGCCAGCAGCCCTAATACAGGGATGGGCACTGAAGCTTTCTTT.

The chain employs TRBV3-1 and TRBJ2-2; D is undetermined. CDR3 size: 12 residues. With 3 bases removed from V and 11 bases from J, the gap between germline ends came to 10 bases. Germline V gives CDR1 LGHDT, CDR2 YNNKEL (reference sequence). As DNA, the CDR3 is TGTGCCAGCAGCCACCTAGAAGACGAGCTGTTTTTT. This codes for CASSHLEDELFF.

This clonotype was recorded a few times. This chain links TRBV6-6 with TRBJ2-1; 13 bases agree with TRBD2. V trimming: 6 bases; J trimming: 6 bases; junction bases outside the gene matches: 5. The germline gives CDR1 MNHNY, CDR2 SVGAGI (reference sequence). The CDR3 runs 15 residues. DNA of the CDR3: TGTGCCAGCAGCATACTAGCGGGGGGGCGCAATGAGCAGTTCTTC. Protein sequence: CASSILAGGRNEQFF.

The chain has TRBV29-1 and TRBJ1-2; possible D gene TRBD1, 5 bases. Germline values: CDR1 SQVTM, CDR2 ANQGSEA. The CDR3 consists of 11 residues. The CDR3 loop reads CNAGGDYGYTF. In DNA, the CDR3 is TGCAACGCGGGGGGAGACTATGGCTACACCTTC.

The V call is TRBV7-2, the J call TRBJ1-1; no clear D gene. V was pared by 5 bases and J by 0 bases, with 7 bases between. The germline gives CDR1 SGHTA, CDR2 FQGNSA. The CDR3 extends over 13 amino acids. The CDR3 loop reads CASSPQMNTEAFF. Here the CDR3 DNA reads TGTGCCAGCAGCCCACAGATGAACACTGAAGCTTTCTTT.

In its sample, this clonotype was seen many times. The DNA of the CDR3 is TGTGCCAGCAGCCACCGGGACGCCACCATTCCCTATGGGACAGATACGCAGTATTTT. Encoded protein: CASSHRDATIPYGTDTQYF. The genes are TRBV7-9 and TRBJ2-3; D tentatively fits TRBD1 or TRBD2 (5 bases each). CDR1 is SEHNR and CDR2 is FQNEAQ in the germline V gene (reference sequence). The CDR3 is made up of 19 amino acids. V was trimmed by 5 bases and J by 3 bases, leaving 27 bases between them. The full variable domain, its missing parts supplied by reference TRBV7-9 and TRBJ2-3, is DTGVSQNPRHKITKRGQNVTFRCDPISEHNRLYWYRQTLGQGPEFLTYFQNEAQLEKSRLLSDRFSAERPKGSFSTLEIQRTEQGDSAMYLCASSHRDATIPYGTDTQYFGPGTRLTVL.

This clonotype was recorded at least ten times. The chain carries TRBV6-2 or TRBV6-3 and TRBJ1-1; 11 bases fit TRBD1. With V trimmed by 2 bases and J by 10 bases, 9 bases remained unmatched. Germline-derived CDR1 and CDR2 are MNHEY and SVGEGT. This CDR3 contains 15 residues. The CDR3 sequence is CASSYDGQGAERAFF. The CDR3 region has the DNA TGTGCCAGCAGTTACGACGGACAGGGGGCTGAAAGAGCTTTCTTT.

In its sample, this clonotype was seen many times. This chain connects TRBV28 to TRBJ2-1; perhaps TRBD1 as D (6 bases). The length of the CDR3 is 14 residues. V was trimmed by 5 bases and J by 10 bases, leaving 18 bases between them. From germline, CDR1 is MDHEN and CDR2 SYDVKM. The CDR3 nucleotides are TGTGCCAGCAGTCCCCCGTACAGGGCCGGAGAGCAGTTCTTC. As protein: CASSPPYRAGEQFF.

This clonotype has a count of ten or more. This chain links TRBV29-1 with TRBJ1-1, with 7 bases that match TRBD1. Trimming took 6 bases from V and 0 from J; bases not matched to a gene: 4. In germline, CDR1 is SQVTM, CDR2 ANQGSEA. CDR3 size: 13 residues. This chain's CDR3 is CSVGTVVNTEAFF. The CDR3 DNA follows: TGCAGCGTGGGGACAGTAGTGAACACTGAAGCTTTCTTT.

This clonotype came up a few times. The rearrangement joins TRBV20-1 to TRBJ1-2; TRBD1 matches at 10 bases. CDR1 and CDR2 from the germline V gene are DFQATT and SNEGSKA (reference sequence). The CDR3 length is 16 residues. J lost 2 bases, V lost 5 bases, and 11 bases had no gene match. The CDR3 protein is CSAESLGQGLNYGYTF. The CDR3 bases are TGCAGTGCTGAATCCCTGGGACAGGGGTTAAACTATGGCTACACCTTC.

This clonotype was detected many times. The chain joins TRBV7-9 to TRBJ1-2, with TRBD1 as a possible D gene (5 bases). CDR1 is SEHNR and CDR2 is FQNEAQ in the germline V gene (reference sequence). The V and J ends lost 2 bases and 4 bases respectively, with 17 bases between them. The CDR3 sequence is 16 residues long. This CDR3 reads CASSLPFETAIYGYTF. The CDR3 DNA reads TGTGCCAGCAGCTTACCCTTCGAGACAGCTATCTATGGCTACACCTTC.

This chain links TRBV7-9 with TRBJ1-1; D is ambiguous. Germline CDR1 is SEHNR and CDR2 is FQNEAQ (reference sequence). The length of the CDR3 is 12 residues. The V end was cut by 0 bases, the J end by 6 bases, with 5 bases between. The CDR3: CASSLAGSEAFF. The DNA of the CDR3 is TGTGCCAGCAGCTTAGCAGGTTCTGAAGCTTTCTTT.

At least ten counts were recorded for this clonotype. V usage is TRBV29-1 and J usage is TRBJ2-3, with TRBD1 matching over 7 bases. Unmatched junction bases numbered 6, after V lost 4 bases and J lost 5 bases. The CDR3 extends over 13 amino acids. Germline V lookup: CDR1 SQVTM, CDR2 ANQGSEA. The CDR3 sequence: CSVGQGEVDTQYF. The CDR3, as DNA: TGCAGCGTTGGACAGGGAGAGGTAGATACGCAGTATTTT.

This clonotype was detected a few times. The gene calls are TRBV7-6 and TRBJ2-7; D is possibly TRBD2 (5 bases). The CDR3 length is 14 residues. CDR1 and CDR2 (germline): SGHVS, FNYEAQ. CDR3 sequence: CLTGWALGVNEQYF. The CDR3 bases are TGTTTAACCGGGTGGGCGTTGGGAGTAAACGAGCAGTACTTC.

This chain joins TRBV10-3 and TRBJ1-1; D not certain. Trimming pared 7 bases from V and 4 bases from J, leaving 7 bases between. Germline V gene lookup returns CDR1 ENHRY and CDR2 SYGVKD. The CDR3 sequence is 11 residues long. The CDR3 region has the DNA TGTGCCATCAAAAACGGCACTGAAGCTTTCTTT. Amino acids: CAIKNGTEAFF.

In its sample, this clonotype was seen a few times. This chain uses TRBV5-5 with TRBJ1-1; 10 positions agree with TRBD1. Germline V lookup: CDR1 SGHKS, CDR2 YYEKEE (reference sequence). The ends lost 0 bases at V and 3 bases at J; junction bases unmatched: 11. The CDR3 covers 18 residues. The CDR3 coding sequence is TGTGCCAGCAGCTTGGCCGTGACAGGGGGCCGGGGATACACTGAAGCTTTCTTT. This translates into CASSLAVTGGRGYTEAFF.

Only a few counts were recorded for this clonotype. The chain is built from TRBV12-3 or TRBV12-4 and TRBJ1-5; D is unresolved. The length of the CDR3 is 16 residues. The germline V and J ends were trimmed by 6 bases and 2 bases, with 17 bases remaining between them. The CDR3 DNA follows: TGTGCCAGCAGCCCGGCTCGCACTCGGGGCAATCAGCCCCAGCATTTT. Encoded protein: CASSPARTRGNQPQHF.

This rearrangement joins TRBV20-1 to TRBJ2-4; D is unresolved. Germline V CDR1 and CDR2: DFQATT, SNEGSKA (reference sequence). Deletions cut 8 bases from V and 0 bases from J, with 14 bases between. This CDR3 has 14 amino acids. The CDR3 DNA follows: TGCAGTTCTCAGGATCCTGGAGCCAAAAACATTCAGTACTTC. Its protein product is CSSQDPGAKNIQYF.

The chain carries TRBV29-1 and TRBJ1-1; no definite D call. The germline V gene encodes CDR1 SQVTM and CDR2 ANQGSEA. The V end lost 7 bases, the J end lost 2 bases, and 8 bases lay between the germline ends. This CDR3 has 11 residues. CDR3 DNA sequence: TGCAGCGACCGAACTAACACTGAAGCTTTCTTT. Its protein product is CSDRTNTEAFF.